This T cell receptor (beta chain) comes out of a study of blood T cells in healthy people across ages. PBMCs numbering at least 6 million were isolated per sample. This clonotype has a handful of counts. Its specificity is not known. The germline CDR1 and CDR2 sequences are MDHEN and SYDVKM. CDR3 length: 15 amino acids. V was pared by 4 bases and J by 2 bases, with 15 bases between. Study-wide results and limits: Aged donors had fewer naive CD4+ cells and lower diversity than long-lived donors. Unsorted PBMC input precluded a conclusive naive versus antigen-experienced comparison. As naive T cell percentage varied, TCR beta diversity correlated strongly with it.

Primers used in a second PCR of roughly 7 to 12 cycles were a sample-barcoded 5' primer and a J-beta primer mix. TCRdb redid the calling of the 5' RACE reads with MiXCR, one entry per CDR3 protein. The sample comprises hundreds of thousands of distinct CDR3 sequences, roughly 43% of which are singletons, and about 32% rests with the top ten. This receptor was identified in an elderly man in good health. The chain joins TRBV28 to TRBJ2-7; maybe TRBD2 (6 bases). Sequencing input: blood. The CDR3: CASSSTGTLTYEQYF. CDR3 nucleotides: TGTGCCAGCAGTTCAACCGGGACTCTCACCTACGAGCAGTACTTC.